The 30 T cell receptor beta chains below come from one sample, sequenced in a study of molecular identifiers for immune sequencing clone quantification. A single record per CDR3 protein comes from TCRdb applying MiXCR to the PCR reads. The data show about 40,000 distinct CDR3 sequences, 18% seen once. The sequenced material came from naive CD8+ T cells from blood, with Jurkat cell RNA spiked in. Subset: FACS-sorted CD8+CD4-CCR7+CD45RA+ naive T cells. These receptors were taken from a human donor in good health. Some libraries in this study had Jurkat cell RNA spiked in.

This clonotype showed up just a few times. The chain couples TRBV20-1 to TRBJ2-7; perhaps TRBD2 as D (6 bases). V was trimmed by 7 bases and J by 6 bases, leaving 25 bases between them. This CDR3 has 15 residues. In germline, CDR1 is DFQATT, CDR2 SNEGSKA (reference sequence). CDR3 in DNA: TGCAGTGTACCTCCGCGGGGTTATACGGGGCTCGAGCAGTACTTC. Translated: CSVPPRGYTGLEQYF.

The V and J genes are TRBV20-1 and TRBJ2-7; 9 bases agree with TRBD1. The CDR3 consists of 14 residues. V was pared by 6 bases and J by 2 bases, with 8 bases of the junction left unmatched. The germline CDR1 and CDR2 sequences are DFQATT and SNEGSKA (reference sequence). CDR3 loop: CSARNRGHTYEQYF. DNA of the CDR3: TGCAGTGCCCGGAACAGGGGGCACACCTACGAGCAGTACTTC.

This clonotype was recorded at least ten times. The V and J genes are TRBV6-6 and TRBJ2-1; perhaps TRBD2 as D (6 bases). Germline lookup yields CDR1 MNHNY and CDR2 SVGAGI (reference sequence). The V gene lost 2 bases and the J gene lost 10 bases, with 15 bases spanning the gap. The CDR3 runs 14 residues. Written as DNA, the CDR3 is TGTGCCAGCAGTTACGGTACTACGGGGGACGAGCAGTTCTTC. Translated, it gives CASSYGTTGDEQFF.

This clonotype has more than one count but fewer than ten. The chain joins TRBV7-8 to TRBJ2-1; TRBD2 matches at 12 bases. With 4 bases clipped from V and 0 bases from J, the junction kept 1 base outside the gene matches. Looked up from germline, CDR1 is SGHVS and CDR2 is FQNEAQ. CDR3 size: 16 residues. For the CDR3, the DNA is TGTGCCAGCAGCTCGACTAGCGGGAGCTCCTACAATGAGCAGTTCTTC. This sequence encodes CASSSTSGSSYNEQFF.

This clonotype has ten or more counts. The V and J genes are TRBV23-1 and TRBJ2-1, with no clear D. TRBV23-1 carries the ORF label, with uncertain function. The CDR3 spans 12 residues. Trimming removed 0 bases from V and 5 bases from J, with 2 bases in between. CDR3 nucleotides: TGCGCCAGCAGTCAATCTCACAATGAGCAGTTCTTC. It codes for CASSQSHNEQFF.

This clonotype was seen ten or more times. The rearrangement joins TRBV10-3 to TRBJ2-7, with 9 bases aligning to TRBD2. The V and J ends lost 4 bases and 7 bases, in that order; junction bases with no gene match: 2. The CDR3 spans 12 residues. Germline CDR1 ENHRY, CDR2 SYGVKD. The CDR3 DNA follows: TGTGCCATCAGTGGGACTAGCGTGGAGCAGTACTTC. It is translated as CAISGTSVEQYF.

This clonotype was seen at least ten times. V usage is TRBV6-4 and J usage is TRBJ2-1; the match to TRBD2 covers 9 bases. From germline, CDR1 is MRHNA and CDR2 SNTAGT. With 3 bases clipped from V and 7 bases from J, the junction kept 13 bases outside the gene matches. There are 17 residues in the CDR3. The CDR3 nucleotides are TGTGCCAGCAGTGAAGAAGGCGAGACTAGCGGATGGAATGAGCAGTTCTTC. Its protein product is CASSEEGETSGWNEQFF.

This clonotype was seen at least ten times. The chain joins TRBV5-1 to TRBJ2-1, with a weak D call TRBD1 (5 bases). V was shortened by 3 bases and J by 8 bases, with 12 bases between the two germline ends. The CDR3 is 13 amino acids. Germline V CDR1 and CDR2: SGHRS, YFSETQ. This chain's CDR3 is CASSSGIADEQFF. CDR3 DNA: TGCGCCAGCAGCTCAGGGATCGCCGATGAGCAGTTCTTC.

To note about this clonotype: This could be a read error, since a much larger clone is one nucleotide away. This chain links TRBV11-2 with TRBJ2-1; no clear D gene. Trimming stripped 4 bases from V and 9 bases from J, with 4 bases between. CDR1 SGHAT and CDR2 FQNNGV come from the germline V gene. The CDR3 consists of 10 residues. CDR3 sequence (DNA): TGTGCCAGCAGCTCAGGTGAGCAGTTCTTC. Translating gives CASSSGEQFF.

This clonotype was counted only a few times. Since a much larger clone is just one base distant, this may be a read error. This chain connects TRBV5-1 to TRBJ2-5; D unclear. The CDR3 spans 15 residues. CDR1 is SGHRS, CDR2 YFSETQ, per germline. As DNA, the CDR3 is TGCACCAGCAGCTTGTATTCTAGGCAGCAAGAGACCCAGTACTTC. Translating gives CTSSLYSRQQETQYF.

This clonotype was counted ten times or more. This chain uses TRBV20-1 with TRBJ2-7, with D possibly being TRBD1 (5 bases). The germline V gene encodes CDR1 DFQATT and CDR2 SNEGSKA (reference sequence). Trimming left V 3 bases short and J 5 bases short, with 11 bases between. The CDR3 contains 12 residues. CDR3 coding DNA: TGCAGTGCTAGGTGGGGCGGAAACGAGCAGTACTTC. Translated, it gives CSARWGGNEQYF.

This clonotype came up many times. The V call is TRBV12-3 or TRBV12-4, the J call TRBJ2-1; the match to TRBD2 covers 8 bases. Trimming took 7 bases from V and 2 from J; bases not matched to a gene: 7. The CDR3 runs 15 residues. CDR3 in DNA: TGTGCCAGCACGGGTCCGGGACTAGCCTACAATGAGCAGTTCTTC. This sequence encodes CASTGPGLAYNEQFF.

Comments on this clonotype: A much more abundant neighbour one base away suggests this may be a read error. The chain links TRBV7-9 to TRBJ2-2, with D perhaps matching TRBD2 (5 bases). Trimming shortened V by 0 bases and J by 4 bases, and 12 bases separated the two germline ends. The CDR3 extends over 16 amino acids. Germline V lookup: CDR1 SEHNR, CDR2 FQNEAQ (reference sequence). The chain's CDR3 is CASSLAPEGSTGELFF. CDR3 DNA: TGTGCCAGCAGCTTAGCGCCCGAGGGCAGCACCGGGGAGCTGTTTTTT.

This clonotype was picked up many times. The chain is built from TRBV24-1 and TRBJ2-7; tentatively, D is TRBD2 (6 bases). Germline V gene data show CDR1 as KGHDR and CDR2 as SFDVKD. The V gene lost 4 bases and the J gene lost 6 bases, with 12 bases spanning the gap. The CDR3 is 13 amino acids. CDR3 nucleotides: TGTGCCACCAGTGAGACGGGACTGGTCGAGCAGTACTTC. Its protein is CATSETGLVEQYF.

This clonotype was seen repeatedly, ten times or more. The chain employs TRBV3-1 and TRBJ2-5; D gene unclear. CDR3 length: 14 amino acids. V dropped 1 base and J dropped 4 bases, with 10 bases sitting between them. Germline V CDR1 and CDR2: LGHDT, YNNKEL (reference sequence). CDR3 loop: CASSQVGRGETQYF. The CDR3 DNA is TGTGCCAGCAGCCAAGTGGGCCGCGGAGAGACCCAGTACTTC.

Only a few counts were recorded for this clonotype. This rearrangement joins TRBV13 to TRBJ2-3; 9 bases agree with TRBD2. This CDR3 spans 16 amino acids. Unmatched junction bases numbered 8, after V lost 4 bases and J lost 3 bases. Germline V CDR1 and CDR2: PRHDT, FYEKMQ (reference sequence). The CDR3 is CASSSTPSGVTDTQYF. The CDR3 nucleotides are TGTGCCAGCAGCTCCACTCCTAGCGGGGTAACAGATACGCAGTATTTT. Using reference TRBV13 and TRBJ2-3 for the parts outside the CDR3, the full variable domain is AAGVIQSPRHLIKEKRETATLKCYPIPRHDTVYWYQQGPGQDPQFLISFYEKMQSDKGSIPDRFSAQQFSDYHSELNMSSLELGDSALYFCASSSTPSGVTDTQYFGPGTRLTVL.

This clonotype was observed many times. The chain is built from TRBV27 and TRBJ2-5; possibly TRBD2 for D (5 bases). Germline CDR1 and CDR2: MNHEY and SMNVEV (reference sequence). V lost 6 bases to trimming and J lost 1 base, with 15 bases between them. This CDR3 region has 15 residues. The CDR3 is CASSKGFGVQETQYF. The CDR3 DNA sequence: TGTGCCAGCAGCAAAGGGTTCGGGGTCCAAGAGACCCAGTACTTC.

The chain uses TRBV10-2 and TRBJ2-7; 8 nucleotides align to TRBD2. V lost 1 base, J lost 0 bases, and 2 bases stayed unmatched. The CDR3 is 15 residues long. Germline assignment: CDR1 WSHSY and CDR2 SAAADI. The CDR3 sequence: CASSELAGTSYEQYF. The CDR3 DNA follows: TGCGCCAGCAGTGAGTTAGCGGGGACCTCCTACGAGCAGTACTTC.

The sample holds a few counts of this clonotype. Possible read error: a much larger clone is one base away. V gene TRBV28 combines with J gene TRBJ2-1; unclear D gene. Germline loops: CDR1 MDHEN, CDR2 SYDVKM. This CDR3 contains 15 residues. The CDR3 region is CVSSLSLTSYNEQFF. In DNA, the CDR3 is TGTGTCAGCAGTTTAAGCCTTACGTCCTACAATGAGCAGTTCTTC.

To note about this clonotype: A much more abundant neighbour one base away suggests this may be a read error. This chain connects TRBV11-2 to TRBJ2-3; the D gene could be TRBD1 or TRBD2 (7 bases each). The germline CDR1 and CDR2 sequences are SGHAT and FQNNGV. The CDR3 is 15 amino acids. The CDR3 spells CASSLGGGGADMQYF. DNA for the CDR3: TGTGCCAGCAGCTTAGGGGGAGGGGGCGCAGATATGCAGTATTTT.

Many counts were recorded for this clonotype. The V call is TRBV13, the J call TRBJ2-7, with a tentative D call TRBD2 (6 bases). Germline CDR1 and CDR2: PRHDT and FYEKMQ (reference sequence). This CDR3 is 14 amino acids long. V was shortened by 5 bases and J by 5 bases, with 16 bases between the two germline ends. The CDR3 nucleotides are TGTGCCAGCAGCCCGCCCGGGGGTGGCCACGAGCAGTACTTC. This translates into CASSPPGGGHEQYF. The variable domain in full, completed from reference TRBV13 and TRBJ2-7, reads AAGVIQSPRHLIKEKRETATLKCYPIPRHDTVYWYQQGPGQDPQFLISFYEKMQSDKGSIPDRFSAQQFSDYHSELNMSSLELGDSALYFCASSPPGGGHEQYFGPGTRLTVT.

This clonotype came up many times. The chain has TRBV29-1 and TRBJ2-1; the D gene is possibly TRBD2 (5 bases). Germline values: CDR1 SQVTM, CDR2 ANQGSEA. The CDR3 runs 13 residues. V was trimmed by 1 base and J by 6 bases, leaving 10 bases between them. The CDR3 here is CSVEGTSRNEQFF. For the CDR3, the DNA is TGCAGCGTTGAAGGTACTAGTCGCAATGAGCAGTTCTTC.

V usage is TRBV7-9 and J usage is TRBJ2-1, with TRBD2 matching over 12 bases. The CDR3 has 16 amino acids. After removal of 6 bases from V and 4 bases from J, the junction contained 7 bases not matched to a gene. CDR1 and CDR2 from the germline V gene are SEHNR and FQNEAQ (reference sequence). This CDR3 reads CASRSGTSGWYNEQFF. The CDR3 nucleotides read TGTGCCAGCAGATCTGGGACTAGCGGGTGGTACAATGAGCAGTTCTTC.

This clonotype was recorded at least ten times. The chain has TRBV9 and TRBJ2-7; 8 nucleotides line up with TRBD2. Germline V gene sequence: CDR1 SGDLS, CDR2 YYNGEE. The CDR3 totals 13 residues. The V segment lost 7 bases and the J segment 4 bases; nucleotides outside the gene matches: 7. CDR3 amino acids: CASGPGGLYEQYF. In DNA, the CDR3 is TGTGCCAGCGGTCCGGGAGGGTTATACGAGCAGTACTTC.

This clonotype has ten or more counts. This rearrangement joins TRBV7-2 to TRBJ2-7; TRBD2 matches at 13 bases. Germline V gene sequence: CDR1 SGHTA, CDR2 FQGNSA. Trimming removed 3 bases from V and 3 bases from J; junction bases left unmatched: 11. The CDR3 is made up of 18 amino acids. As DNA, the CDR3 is TGTGCCAGCAGCTTGGGGACTAGCGGGATAAGGTCCCACTACGAGCAGTACTTC. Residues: CASSLGTSGIRSHYEQYF.

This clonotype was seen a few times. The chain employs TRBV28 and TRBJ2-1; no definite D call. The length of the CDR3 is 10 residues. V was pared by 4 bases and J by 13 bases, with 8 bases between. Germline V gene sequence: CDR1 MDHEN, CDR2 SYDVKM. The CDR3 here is CASSYDLQFF. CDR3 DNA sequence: TGTGCCAGCAGTTACGACCTACAGTTCTTC.

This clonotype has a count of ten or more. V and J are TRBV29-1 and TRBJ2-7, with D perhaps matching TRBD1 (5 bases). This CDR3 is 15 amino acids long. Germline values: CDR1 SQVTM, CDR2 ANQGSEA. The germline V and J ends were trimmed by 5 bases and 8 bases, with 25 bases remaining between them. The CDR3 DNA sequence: TGCAGCGTTTCGACCCCCCAACAGGATAAGGTACAGCAGTACTTC. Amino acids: CSVSTPQQDKVQQYF.

This CDR3 reads CASTGVGLAAQETQYF. As DNA, the CDR3 is TGTGCCAGCACCGGTGTTGGACTAGCGGCCCAAGAGACCCAGTACTTC. V is TRBV12-3 or TRBV12-4 and J is TRBJ2-5; 10 positions agree with TRBD2. V dropped 7 bases and J dropped 1; count of bases not matched to a gene: 9. The CDR3 loop spans 16 amino acids.

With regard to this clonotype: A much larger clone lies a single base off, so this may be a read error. DNA for the CDR3: TGCAGCGCGAGCGGGAGGGCCTACGATGAGCAGTTCTTC. The encoded protein is CSASGRAYDEQFF. This rearrangement joins TRBV29-1 to TRBJ2-1; 10 nucleotides line up with TRBD2. Per the germline V gene, CDR1 is SQVTM and CDR2 is ANQGSEA. CDR3 length equals 13 residues.

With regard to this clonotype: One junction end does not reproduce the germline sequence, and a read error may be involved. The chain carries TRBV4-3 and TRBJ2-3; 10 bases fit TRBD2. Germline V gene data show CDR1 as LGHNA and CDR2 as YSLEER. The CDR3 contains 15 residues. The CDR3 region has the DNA TGCGCCAGCAGCCAAAGACTAGCGGGTAAAGATACGCGGTATTTT. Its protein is CASSQRLAGKDTRYF.